The source of this TCR beta chain is a study of a mutant IDH1 vaccine in newly diagnosed glioma (dated by TCRdb to the early 2020s). Study-wide context: Across visits V03 through V10, patients got a total of eight vaccinations, given in weeks 1, 3, 5, 7, 11, 15, 19 and 23. Vaccination was initiated 4-6 weeks after radiotherapy alone, or concurrently with temozolomide cycles in the chemotherapy-containing groups. Of the approximately 35 treated patients, approximately 62% were male and about 40% were female, and a mean age of about 37 years was recorded. Prior to enrollment, standard therapy consisting of radiotherapy alone, temozolomide alone, or radiochemotherapy with temozolomide had been administered to patients, with the combination being received by most patients. Peripheral blood samples were drawn at six visits, namely V03 (baseline), V05, V07, V10, V12 and V13. Longitudinal TCRB deep sequencing was done for about two dozen treated patients, wherever samples were available for exploratory analyses.

The library was built by means of the immunoSEQ multiplex PCR assay. The hsTCRB Kit was used according to the manufacturer's protocol to amplify rearranged TCR beta chain sequences. Sequencing of TCRB libraries was carried out on an Illumina MiSeq. Per the authors' processing: Demultiplexing, trimming and gene mapping were performed with the kit vendor's proprietary platform. Held by TCRdb, this immuneACCESS table contains in-frame sequences only and omits some clones. Under half of the omission traces to an unresolved V gene where checked; the cause of the rest is unknown. V and J calls and clone size follow that table, whereas D and trimming were derived from the DNA. This sample gives 60,000 to 75,000 clones in total; approximately 80% of them show up just once. Clones ranked in the top ten supply around 3.5% of the sample. As concerns this clone: Its specific antigen is unknown. Qualities for individual bases were not recorded, and no much larger clone is one base off.

In light of the paper, this sample's time point label describes: week 11, during vaccination. Each vaccine dose, consisting of 300 ug of a 20-mer mutant IDH1 peptide in Montanide, was administered subcutaneously with topical imiquimod. Donors had newly diagnosed WHO grade 3 or 4 IDH1-mutant astrocytomas with loss of nuclear ATRX. The samples were drawn from NOA16, a multicentre, single-arm, open-label phase I trial in Germany that tested a mutant IDH1 peptide vaccine in humans for the first time. Genomic DNA for TCRB sequencing was extracted from EDTA blood using the DNeasy Blood and Tissue Kit. Paper-wide results and their limitations: Availability determined which PBMC samples were chosen for TCRB deep sequencing. Immune responses induced by the vaccine were seen in approximately 92% of patients across multiple MHC alleles. The authors noted that analyses of patient blood samples could not be reproduced because of sample limitations. Changes in the top peripheral T cell clonotypes picked up by TCRB sequencing did not appear to be linked to pseudoprogression.

The CDR3 spans 12 residues, from the cysteine through the phenylalanine. The kept DNA is CDR3 alone, 36 bases in frame from the first base. Relative to germline, V is 5 bases shorter and J is 5 bases shorter, with 9 bases between their ends. CDR1 and CDR2 (WSHSY, SAAADI) derive from the germline V gene. The chain uses TRBV10-2 and TRBJ1-1; too little of a D gene remains to name it. This TCR was sampled from a man between 25 and 39 years old with glioma. Specimen: PBMCs, collected from a glioma patient whose treatment included an IDH1 peptide vaccine. The nucleotide sequence is given as TGCGCCAGCAGTCGAACGGCGACTGAAGCTTTCTTT. Its translation is CASSRTATEAFF.